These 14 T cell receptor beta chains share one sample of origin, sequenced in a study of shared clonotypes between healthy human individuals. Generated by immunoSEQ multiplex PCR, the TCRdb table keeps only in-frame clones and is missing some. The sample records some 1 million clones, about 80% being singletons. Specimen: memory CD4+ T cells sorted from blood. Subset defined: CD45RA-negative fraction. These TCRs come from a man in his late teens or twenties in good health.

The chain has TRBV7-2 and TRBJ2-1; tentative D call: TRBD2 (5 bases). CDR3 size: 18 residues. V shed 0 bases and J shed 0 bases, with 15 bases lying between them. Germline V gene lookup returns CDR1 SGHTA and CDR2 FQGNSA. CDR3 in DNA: TGTGCCAGCAGCTTAGCCGGGAATCCTCTGAGCTCCTACAATGAGCAGTTCTTC. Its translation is CASSLAGNPLSSYNEQFF.

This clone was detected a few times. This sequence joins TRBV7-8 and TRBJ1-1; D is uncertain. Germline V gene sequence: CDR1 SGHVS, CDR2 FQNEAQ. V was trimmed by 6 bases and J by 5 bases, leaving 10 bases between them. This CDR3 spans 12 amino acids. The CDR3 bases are TGTGCCAGCAGGTCCCTACAGACTGAAGCTTTCTTT. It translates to CASRSLQTEAFF.

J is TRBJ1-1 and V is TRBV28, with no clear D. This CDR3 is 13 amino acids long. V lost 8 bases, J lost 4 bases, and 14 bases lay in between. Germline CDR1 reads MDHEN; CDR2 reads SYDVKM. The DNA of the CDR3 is TGTGCCAGCCCCCCAGCCGCTCCCACTGAAGCTTTCTTT. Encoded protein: CASPPAAPTEAFF.

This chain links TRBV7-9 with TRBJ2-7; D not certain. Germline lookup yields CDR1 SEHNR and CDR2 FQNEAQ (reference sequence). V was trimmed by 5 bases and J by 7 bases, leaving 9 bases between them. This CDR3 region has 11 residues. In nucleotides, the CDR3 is TGTGCCAGCAGCGCAGGATCGGAGCAGTACTTC. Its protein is CASSAGSEQYF.

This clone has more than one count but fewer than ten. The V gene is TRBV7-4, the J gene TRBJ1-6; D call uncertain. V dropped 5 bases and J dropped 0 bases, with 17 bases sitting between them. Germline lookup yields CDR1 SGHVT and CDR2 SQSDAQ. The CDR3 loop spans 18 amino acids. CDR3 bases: TGTGCCAGCAGCCCTGGTTTCCCGAAGTTCTCCTATAATTCACCCCTCCACTTT. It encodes CASSPGFPKFSYNSPLHF.

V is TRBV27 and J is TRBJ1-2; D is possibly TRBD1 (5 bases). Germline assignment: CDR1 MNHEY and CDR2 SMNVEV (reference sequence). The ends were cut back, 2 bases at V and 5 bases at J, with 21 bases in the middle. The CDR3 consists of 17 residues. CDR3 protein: CASSLNQAGRAAYGYTF. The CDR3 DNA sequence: TGTGCCAGCAGTTTAAATCAAGCGGGCAGGGCGGCTTATGGCTACACCTTC.

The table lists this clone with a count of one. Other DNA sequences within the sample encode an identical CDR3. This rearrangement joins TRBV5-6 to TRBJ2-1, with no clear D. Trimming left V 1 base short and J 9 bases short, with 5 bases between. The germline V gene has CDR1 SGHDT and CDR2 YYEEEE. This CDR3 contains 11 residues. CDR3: CASSLFGEQFF. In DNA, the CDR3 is TGTGCCAGCAGCTTGTTCGGTGAGCAGTTCTTC.

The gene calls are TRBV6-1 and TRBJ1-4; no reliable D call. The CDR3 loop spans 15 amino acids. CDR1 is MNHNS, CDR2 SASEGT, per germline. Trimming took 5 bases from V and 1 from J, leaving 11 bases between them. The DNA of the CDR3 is TGTGCCAGCAGTACCCGACCTGGAACTAATGAAAAACTGTTTTTT. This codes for CASSTRPGTNEKLFF.

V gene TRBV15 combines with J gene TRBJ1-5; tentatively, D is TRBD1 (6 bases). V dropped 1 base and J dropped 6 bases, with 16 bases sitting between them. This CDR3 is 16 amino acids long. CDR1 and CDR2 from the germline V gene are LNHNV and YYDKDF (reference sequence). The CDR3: CATSRGDRLGSQPQHF. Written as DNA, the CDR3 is TGTGCCACCAGCAGAGGTGACAGGTTGGGGAGTCAGCCCCAGCATTTT.

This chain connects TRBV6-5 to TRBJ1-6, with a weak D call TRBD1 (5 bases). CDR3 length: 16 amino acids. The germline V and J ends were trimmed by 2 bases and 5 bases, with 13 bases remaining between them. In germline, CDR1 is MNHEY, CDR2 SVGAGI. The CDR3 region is CASSYGRDGHNSPLHF. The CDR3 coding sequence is TGTGCCAGCAGTTACGGGCGGGACGGGCATAATTCACCCCTCCACTTT.

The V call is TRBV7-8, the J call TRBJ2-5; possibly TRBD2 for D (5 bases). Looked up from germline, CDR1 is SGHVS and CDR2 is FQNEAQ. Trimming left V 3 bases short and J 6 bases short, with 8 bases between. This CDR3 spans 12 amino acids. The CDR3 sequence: CASSLSGKTQYF. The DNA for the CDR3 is TGTGCCAGCAGCTTGTCCGGGAAGACCCAGTACTTC.

As DNA, the CDR3 is TGTGCCAGCAGTTTGCAGGGTCCAAATACGCAGTATTTT. It specifies CASSLQGPNTQYF. The chain links TRBV28 to TRBJ2-3; D is possibly TRBD1 (5 bases). Looked up from germline, CDR1 is MDHEN and CDR2 is SYDVKM. The V end lost 3 bases, the J end lost 7 bases, and 11 bases lay between the germline ends. CDR3 size: 13 residues.

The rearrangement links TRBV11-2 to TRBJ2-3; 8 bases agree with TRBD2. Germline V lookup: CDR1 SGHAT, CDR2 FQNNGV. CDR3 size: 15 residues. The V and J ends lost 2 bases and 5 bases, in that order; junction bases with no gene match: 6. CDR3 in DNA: TGTGCCAGCAGCTTAAACGGGAGGGACGGAGATACGCAGTATTTT. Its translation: CASSLNGRDGDTQYF.

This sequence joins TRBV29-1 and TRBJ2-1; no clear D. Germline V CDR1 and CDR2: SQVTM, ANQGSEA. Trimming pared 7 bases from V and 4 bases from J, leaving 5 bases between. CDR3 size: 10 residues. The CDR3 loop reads CSAGYNEQFF. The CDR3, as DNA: TGCAGCGCCGGGTACAATGAGCAGTTCTTC.